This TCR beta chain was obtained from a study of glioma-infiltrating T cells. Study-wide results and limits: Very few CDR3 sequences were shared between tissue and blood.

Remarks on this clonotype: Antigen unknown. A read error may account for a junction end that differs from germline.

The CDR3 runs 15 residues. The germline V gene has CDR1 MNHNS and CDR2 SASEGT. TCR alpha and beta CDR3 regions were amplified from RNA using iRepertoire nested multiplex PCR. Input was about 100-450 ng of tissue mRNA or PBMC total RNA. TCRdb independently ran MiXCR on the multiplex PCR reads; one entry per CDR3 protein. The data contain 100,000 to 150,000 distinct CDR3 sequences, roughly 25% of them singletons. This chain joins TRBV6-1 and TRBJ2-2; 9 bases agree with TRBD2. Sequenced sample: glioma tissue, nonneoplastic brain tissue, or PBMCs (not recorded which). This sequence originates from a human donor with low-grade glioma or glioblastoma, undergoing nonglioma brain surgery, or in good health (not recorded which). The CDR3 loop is CAISSGTSLTGELFF. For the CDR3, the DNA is TGTGCCATCAGTTCCGGGACTAGCCTCACCGGGGAGCTGTTTTTT.